The 32 T cell receptor beta chains presented below share a single source sample, sequenced in a study of blood T cell repertoires in COVID-19. This table comes from immunoSEQ multiplex PCR, and its TCRdb copy is limited to in-frame clones, with some not included. The table lists around 100,000 clones, just over 90% of them singletons, with roughly 1.9% in the top ten. Specimen: peripheral blood. The receptors derive from a man between 45 and 60 years old with active COVID-19.

This chain joins TRBV11-2 and TRBJ2-7, with 12 nucleotides matching TRBD2. Looked up from germline, CDR1 is SGHAT and CDR2 is FQNNGV. Trimming cost V 3 bases and J 5 bases; bases outside gene matches: 5. The length of the CDR3 is 15 residues. CDR3 DNA sequence: TGTGCCAGCAGCTTCCTAGCGGGAGGGCTTCACGAGCAGTACGTC. Its translation is CASSFLAGGLHEQYV.

The chain links TRBV7-9 to TRBJ2-5; 7 nucleotides line up with TRBD2. V gave up 3 bases and J gave up 11 bases; unmatched junction bases: 9. The CDR3 totals 13 residues. CDR1 is SEHNR and CDR2 is FQNEAQ in the germline V gene (reference sequence). The DNA for the CDR3 is TGTGCCAGCAGCTTCATCAGCGGGGAACTACAGTACTTC. It translates to CASSFISGELQYF.

This clone was observed a few times. V and J are TRBV6-5 and TRBJ2-1; D is possibly TRBD2 (6 bases). The CDR3 totals 11 residues. The germline CDR1 and CDR2 sequences are MNHEY and SVGAGI. Between the trimmed V and J ends, which lost 10 bases and 4 bases, there was a span of 8 bases. The DNA of the CDR3 is TGTGCCACCCGGGAGTACAATGAGCAGTTCTTC. Translated: CATREYNEQFF.

The chain recombines TRBV5-1 with TRBJ2-1, with 8 positions matching TRBD2. J lost 2 bases, V lost 4 bases, and 2 bases had no gene match. There are 14 residues in the CDR3. Germline CDR1 SGHRS, CDR2 YFSETQ. This CDR3 is CASSPGGPYNEQFF. The CDR3 DNA reads as TGCGCCAGCAGCCCGGGGGGGCCCTACAATGAGCAGTTCTTC.

The chain couples TRBV5-8 to TRBJ1-5, with TRBD1 matching over 9 bases. V shed 4 bases, J shed 9 bases, and the junction held 5 bases outside the gene matches. CDR3 length equals 13 residues. Germline-derived CDR1 and CDR2 are SGHTS and YDEGEE. The CDR3 nucleotides are TGTGCCAGCAGCCGGGACAGGGTTTCGCCCCAGCATTTT. It is translated as CASSRDRVSPQHF.

The chain couples TRBV5-6 to TRBJ1-3; D remains ambiguous. The CDR3 has 14 amino acids. The germline gives CDR1 SGHDT, CDR2 YYEEEE. V lost 1 base to trimming and J lost 2 bases, with 7 bases between them. As DNA, the CDR3 is TGTGCCAGCAGCTTGTACGGGACTGGAAACACCATATATTTT. Translated, it gives CASSLYGTGNTIYF.

The CDR3 loop reads CASSRGSYNEQFF. Written as DNA, the CDR3 is TGTGCCAGCTCACGGGGCTCCTACAATGAGCAGTTCTTC. The chain carries TRBV6-5 and TRBJ2-1, with a possible D match to TRBD2 (5 bases). The CDR3 extends over 13 amino acids. V was clipped by 8 bases and J by 0 bases, with 8 bases between them. Germline V gene sequence: CDR1 MNHEY, CDR2 SVGAGI.

The chain employs TRBV12-5 and TRBJ2-1; D not resolved. CDR3 size: 11 residues. V was shortened by 4 bases and J by 8 bases, with 6 bases between the two germline ends. CDR1 is LGHNT, CDR2 FRNRAP, per germline. CDR3 loop: CASGSTDEQFF. DNA for the CDR3: TGTGCTAGTGGTTCAACAGATGAGCAGTTCTTC.

V gene TRBV2 combines with J gene TRBJ2-1, with TRBD2 matching over 8 bases. CDR3 size: 12 residues. Germline V lookup: CDR1 SNHLY, CDR2 FYNNEI. V was clipped by 6 bases and J by 14 bases; unmatched bases: 9. The CDR3 nucleotides read TGTGCCAGCAGGTTGTTCAGCGGGAGAGAGTTCTTC. Translated: CASRLFSGREFF.

The rearrangement uses TRBV7-8 and TRBJ2-1, with 7 positions matching TRBD2. Germline assignment: CDR1 SGHVS and CDR2 FQNEAQ. The CDR3 runs 14 residues. V lost 1 base, J lost 4 bases, and 1 base stayed unmatched. CDR3: CASSLDGGYNEQFF. For the CDR3, the DNA is TGTGCCAGCAGCTTAGACGGGGGGTACAATGAGCAGTTCTTC.

This sequence joins TRBV12-3 or TRBV12-4 and TRBJ2-3, with D possibly TRBD2 on 5 matching bases. This CDR3 comprises 12 residues. The V and J ends lost 1 base and 8 bases respectively, with 7 bases between them. The CDR3 DNA is TGTGCCAGCAGTTTAGACGGGGTTACGCAGTATTTT. Its translation is CASSLDGVTQYF.

The chain combines TRBV3-1 (or the pseudogene TRBV3-2) with TRBJ2-7, with 8 bases lining up with TRBD2. The CDR3 is 15 amino acids. Unmatched junction bases numbered 12, after V lost 6 bases and J lost 5 bases. Germline V gene data show CDR1 as LGHDT and CDR2 as YNNKEL (reference sequence). CDR3 coding DNA: TGTGCCAGCAGTCCCTCCGGGGGGGCCTTTAACGAGCAGTACTTC. This codes for CASSPSGGAFNEQYF.

The V and J genes are TRBV3-1 (or the pseudogene TRBV3-2) and TRBJ2-3, with D perhaps TRBD2 (5 bases). V lost 0 bases and J lost 1, with 11 bases in between. Per germline, CDR1 LGHDT and CDR2 YNNKEL (reference sequence). The length of the CDR3 is 16 residues. CDR3 loop: CASSQDAQRRTDTQYF. The CDR3 DNA reads as TGTGCCAGCAGCCAAGATGCCCAGCGGCGCACAGATACGCAGTATTTT.

This clone was counted only a few times. This chain joins TRBV6-5 and TRBJ1-1; 9 nucleotides align to TRBD1. Germline V gives CDR1 MNHEY, CDR2 SVGAGI. The ends lost 6 bases at V and 5 bases at J; junction bases unmatched: 4. CDR3 size: 13 residues. CDR3 nucleotide sequence: TGTGCCAGCAGATTACAGGGGGCAACTGAAGCTTTCTTT. Its translation is CASRLQGATEAFF.

The J gene is TRBJ2-1, the V gene TRBV3-1 (or the pseudogene TRBV3-2); 10 bases line up with TRBD2. With 2 bases clipped from V and 9 bases from J, the junction kept 4 bases outside the gene matches. The CDR3 has 14 residues. In germline, CDR1 is LGHDT, CDR2 YNNKEL (reference sequence). The CDR3 nucleotides read TGTGCCAGCAGCCAATCTAGCGGGAGACTTGAGCAGTTCTTC. Translated: CASSQSSGRLEQFF.

V gene TRBV4-1 combines with J gene TRBJ2-5; 12 bases align to TRBD2. Per germline, CDR1 MGHRA and CDR2 YSYEKL. There are 19 residues in the CDR3. V trimming: 0 bases; J trimming: 0 bases; junction bases outside the gene matches: 8. The CDR3 reads CASSQDPSSGGANQETQYF. Here the CDR3 DNA reads TGCGCCAGCAGCCAAGATCCGTCTAGCGGGGGGGCCAACCAAGAGACCCAGTACTTC.

This sequence joins TRBV19 and TRBJ1-6; 7 bases match TRBD1. Germline loops: CDR1 LNHDA, CDR2 SQIVND (reference sequence). The CDR3 runs 14 residues. J gave up 7 bases and V 7 bases, and 7 bases lay outside the gene matches. CDR3 coding DNA: TGTGCCAGTAAAACGCCGGGACAGAATTCACCCCTCCACTTT. Translated: CASKTPGQNSPLHF.

The rearrangement uses TRBV5-6 and TRBJ2-1, with a tentative D call TRBD2 (6 bases). Per the germline V gene, CDR1 is SGHDT and CDR2 is YYEEEE. This CDR3 contains 17 residues. V lost 0 bases and J lost 0, with 13 bases in between. The DNA of the CDR3 is TGTGCCAGCAGCTTGGCCGGGGGACTCAGCTCCTACAATGAGCAGTTCTTC. This encodes CASSLAGGLSSYNEQFF. Complete variable domain (other parts from reference TRBV5-6 and TRBJ2-1): DAGVTQSPTHLIKTRGQQVTLRCSPKSGHDTVSWYQQALGQGPQFIFQYYEEEERQRGNFPDRFSGHQFPNYSSELNVNALLLGDSALYLCASSLAGGLSSYNEQFFGPGTRLTVL.

V gene TRBV27 combines with J gene TRBJ2-2; maybe TRBD1 (5 bases). The CDR3 contains 15 residues. The germline gives CDR1 MNHEY, CDR2 SMNVEV (reference sequence). Trimming shortened V by 4 bases and J by 5 bases, and 14 bases separated the two germline ends. Here the CDR3 reads CASSSRPDITGELFF. CDR3 nucleotides: TGTGCCAGCAGTTCCCGCCCGGACATTACCGGGGAGCTGTTTTTT.

The chain employs TRBV15 and TRBJ2-2; 8 bases align to TRBD1. This CDR3 has 14 residues. The V gene's germline CDR1 is LNHNV and CDR2 YYDKDF (reference sequence). V was pared by 3 bases and J by 3 bases, with 0 bases of the junction left unmatched. The CDR3 here is CATSRTGDTGELFF. CDR3 DNA sequence: TGTGCCACCAGCAGGACAGGGGACACCGGGGAGCTGTTTTTT.

This chain uses TRBV25-1 with TRBJ1-2; possible D gene TRBD1, 6 bases. Germline values: CDR1 MGHDK, CDR2 SYGVNS. V was pared by 3 bases and J by 4 bases, with 9 bases between. The CDR3 is made up of 13 amino acids. CDR3 DNA: TGTGCCAGCAGTGAGCGCAGGGGCTATGGCTACACCTTC. It yields the protein CASSERRGYGYTF.

The chain links TRBV11-1 to TRBJ2-7; the match to TRBD2 covers 10 bases. The CDR3 consists of 15 residues. V lost 5 bases, J lost 0 bases, and 4 bases stayed unmatched. CDR1 SGHAT and CDR2 FQDESV come from the germline V gene (reference sequence). In DNA form, the CDR3 reads TGTGCCAGCAGCCAACTAGCGGGGAGCTCCTACGAGCAGTACTTC. Protein product: CASSQLAGSSYEQYF.

The chain combines TRBV2 with TRBJ2-7, with D possibly TRBD2 on 5 matching bases. Germline V gives CDR1 SNHLY, CDR2 FYNNEI. This CDR3 spans 13 amino acids. Trimming left V 2 bases short and J 6 bases short, with 11 bases between. The CDR3 loop reads CASSEYQRGEQYV. The CDR3 bases are TGTGCCAGCAGTGAATACCAACGGGGCGAGCAGTACGTC.

The J gene is TRBJ2-1, the V gene TRBV14, with D possibly TRBD2 on 7 matching bases. Germline V gene data show CDR1 as SGHDN and CDR2 as FVKESK. The CDR3 consists of 16 residues. V dropped 4 bases and J dropped 2 bases, with 15 bases sitting between them. The CDR3 region is CASSLLRGGAYNEQFF. In DNA, the CDR3 is TGTGCCAGCAGCCTCTTGAGGGGGGGCGCCTACAATGAGCAGTTCTTC.

The chain employs TRBV2 and TRBJ1-5, with TRBD1 matching over 9 bases. The germline V gene has CDR1 SNHLY and CDR2 FYNNEI. CDR3 length: 17 amino acids. V dropped 0 bases and J dropped 5; count of bases not matched to a gene: 8. The CDR3, as DNA: TGTGCCAGCAGTGAAGCGTCCGGGACAGGGCTTGATCAGCCCCAGCATTTT. Translating gives CASSEASGTGLDQPQHF. Using reference TRBV2 and TRBJ1-5 for the parts outside the CDR3, the full variable domain is EPEVTQTPSHQVTQMGQEVILRCVPISNHLYFYWYRQILGQKVEFLVSFYNNEISEKSEIFDDQFSVERPDGSNFTLKIRSTKLEDSAMYFCASSEASGTGLDQPQHFGDGTRLSIL.

J is TRBJ1-6 and V is TRBV3-1 (or the pseudogene TRBV3-2); 11 positions agree with TRBD1. The CDR3 loop spans 15 amino acids. Germline V gives CDR1 LGHDT, CDR2 YNNKEL (reference sequence). V was clipped by 2 bases and J by 8 bases; unmatched bases: 2. The CDR3 DNA is TGTGCCAGCAGCCAATTGGGACAGGGGGATTCACCCCTCCACTTT. It encodes CASSQLGQGDSPLHF.

The chain has TRBV24-1 and TRBJ2-2; D might be TRBD1 (5 bases). The CDR3 contains 14 residues. The V end lost 3 bases, the J end lost 6 bases, and 10 bases lay between the germline ends. CDR1 KGHDR and CDR2 SFDVKD come from the germline V gene. The CDR3 nucleotides are TGTGCCACCAGTGATGCCTCCAGGGCCGGGGAGCTGTTTTTT. It yields the protein CATSDASRAGELFF.

The genes are TRBV10-1 and TRBJ2-2, with D possibly TRBD2 on 6 matching bases. The CDR3 totals 15 residues. With 6 bases removed from V and 2 bases from J, the gap between germline ends came to 13 bases. The germline CDR1 and CDR2 sequences are WNHNN and SYGVQD (reference sequence). The CDR3 nucleotides read TGCGCCAGCAGCAAAGAGCGGGTTAACACCGGGGAGCTGTTTTTT. Its translation is CASSKERVNTGELFF.

The chain uses TRBV5-4 and TRBJ1-1, with D unresolved. CDR3 length: 15 amino acids. The V end lost 0 bases, the J end lost 0 bases, and 9 bases lay between the germline ends. In germline, CDR1 is SGHNT, CDR2 YYREEE (reference sequence). The CDR3 region is CASSLASSMNTEAFF. As DNA, the CDR3 is TGTGCCAGCAGCTTGGCCAGTAGCATGAACACTGAAGCTTTCTTT.

This chain uses TRBV19 with TRBJ2-5; D gene unclear. Trimming shortened V by 1 base and J by 5 bases, and 11 bases separated the two germline ends. Germline values: CDR1 LNHDA, CDR2 SQIVND (reference sequence). The CDR3 spans 14 residues. The CDR3 sequence: CASSIVGRPETQYF. CDR3 nucleotides: TGTGCCAGTAGTATAGTCGGCAGGCCCGAGACCCAGTACTTC.

This sequence joins TRBV7-2 and TRBJ2-5; D is ambiguous. CDR3 length: 13 residues. The germline V gene has CDR1 SGHTA and CDR2 FQGNSA. V lost 1 base to trimming and J lost 4 bases, with 7 bases between them. CDR3 in amino acids: CASSLVFSETQYF. CDR3 coding DNA: TGTGCCAGCAGCTTAGTATTTTCAGAGACCCAGTACTTC.

The chain is built from TRBV11-2 and TRBJ1-3; possibly TRBD1 for D (5 bases). CDR1 is SGHAT, CDR2 FQNNGV, per germline. The CDR3 totals 15 residues. The germline V and J ends were trimmed by 4 bases and 0 bases, with 10 bases remaining between them. The CDR3 loop is CASSSGHLSGNTIYF. In DNA form, the CDR3 reads TGTGCCAGCAGCTCCGGACACCTCTCTGGAAACACCATATATTTT.